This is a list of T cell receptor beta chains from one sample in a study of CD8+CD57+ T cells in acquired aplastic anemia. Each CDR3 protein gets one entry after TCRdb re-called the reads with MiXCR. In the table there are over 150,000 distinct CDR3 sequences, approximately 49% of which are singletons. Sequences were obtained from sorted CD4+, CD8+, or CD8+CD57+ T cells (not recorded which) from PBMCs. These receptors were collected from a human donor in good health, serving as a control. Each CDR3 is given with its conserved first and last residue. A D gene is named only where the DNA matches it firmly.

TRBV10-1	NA	CASSDRIGVPPSTDTQYF
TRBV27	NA	CASSLGLFYEQYF
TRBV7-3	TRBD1	CASSLGTGVNQPQHF
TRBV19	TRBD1	CASSMYPGGGIEKLFF
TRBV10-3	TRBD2	CAIMGGADTQYF
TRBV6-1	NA	CASLDSRSQETQYF
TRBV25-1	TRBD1	CASSRRDSPRDGYTF
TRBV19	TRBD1	CASSDRAYGYTF
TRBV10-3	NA	CAISVGVNTEAFF
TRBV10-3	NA	CAISESGREYEQYF
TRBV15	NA	CATGIGFGTLGYEQYF
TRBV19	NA	CASQGQGGETQYF
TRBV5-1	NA	CASSSYLGASTDTQYF
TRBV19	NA	CASSMAGNSNQPQHF
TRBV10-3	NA	CAISESKGFSYEQYF
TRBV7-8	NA	CASSRGEAAYEQYF
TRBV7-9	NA	CASRIGGGETQYF
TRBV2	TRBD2	CASSAGTSSYEQYF
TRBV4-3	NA	CASSQVVLAEYYNEQFF
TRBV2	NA	CASPGTSTDTQYF
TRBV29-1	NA	CSGGQTNTEAFF
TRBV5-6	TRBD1	CASSFRDSSSYEQYF
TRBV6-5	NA	CASSITLTGGPYGYTF
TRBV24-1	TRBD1	CATSGLDRGYGYTF
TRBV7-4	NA	CASLQGANTGELFF
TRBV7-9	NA	CASSLTQAWNTEAFF
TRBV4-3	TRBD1	CASSQGTLGQGYGYTF
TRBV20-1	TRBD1	CSALVVTGESPLHF
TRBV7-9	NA	CASSLSGTGRGSDTQYF
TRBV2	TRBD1	CASSDPPGQGSSGYTF
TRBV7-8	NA	CASGLGSGQETQYF
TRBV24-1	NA	CATSDFSTGETQYF
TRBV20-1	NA	CSAVAGAEDTGELFF
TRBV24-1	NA	CATSDLRADGYTF
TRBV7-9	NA	CASSTRQGWYGYTF
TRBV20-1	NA	CSASGGSRYEQYF
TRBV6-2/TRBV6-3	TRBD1	CASSLSAGTGGSQPQHF
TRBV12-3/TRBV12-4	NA	CASSLEVLLTGANVLTF
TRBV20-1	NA	CSARAGTTGNTIYF
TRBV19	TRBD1	CASNAGRQGYGYTF
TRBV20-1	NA	CSARTAGRDTQYF
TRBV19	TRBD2	CASSRLAGEGEQYF
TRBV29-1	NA	CSVKRDPEVTGTQYF
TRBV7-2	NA	CASSLYGSDTGELFF
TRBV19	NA	CASTSSSYEQYF
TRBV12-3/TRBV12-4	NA	CASSFSSEGGPGVTQYF
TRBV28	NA	CASRGRGLGGANVLTF
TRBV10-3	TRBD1	CAIGGQGWETQYF
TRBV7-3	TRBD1	CASSQDGTGASFF
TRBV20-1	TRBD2	CSATRGGGNVLTF
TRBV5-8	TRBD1	CASSLPGQSSYEQYF
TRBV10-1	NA	CASSPQTRRNEQFF